This is a list of T cell receptor beta chains from one sample in a study of T cells expressing NK-cell markers. TCRdb reanalyzed the 5' RACE reads and collapses them to one entry per CDR3 protein, without DNA. The ten most abundant clones cover about 10% of a sample with fewer than 400,000 distinct CDR3 sequences. The sample consisted of blood T cells: a sorted CD56 or NKG2C T cell subset, CD4+ or CD8+ T cells, or bulk PBMC T cells (not recorded which). Source of these receptors: a woman in her forties or fifties in good health. CDR3s include the opening cysteine and the closing phenylalanine or tryptophan. Each record gives: V gene, J gene, CDR3 protein.

TRBV6-6	TRBJ2-1	CASRSPGQGREQFF
TRBV6-2/TRBV6-3	TRBJ2-7	CASIRPSSYEQYF
TRBV12-3/TRBV12-4	TRBJ1-5	CASSHGQGGNQPQHF
TRBV6-5	TRBJ2-5	CASHVLGGGQETQYF
TRBV12-3/TRBV12-4	TRBJ2-7	CASSDPWREDYEQYF
TRBV10-3	TRBJ1-1	CAIRGQSTSAATEAFF
TRBV5-1	TRBJ2-4	CASSPGTGGSIQYF
TRBV5-1	TRBJ2-7	CASSLAGNPYEQYF
TRBV5-1	TRBJ2-4	CASSLDFNRDIQYF
TRBV20-1	TRBJ2-5	CSASTGLAGGQETQYF
TRBV5-1	TRBJ1-4	CASSLRATNEKLFF
TRBV12-3/TRBV12-4	TRBJ1-3	CASSPGTGPGNTIYF
TRBV7-9	TRBJ2-2	CASSLGAEGRAGELFF
TRBV5-6	TRBJ1-2	CASSLATGANYGYTF
TRBV7-6	TRBJ2-7	CASSADRSEQYF
TRBV20-1	TRBJ2-1	CSARESTGVQFF
TRBV24-1	TRBJ2-1	CATSATGGGNEQFF
TRBV9	TRBJ1-2	CASSVGGSGGYTF
TRBV7-2	TRBJ2-7	CASSLLAGAYEQYF
TRBV21-1	TRBJ2-3	CATHPEGLRSDTQYF
TRBV5-1	TRBJ1-2	CASSREAGQGYGYTF
TRBV20-1	TRBJ2-1	CSARDYRGASGSSYNEQFF
TRBV25-1	TRBJ1-2	CATRPTVYGYTF
TRBV3-1	TRBJ2-1	CASSADRGTSGMGWIGEQFF
TRBV10-3	TRBJ1-3	CAAESGNTIYF
TRBV24-1	TRBJ2-1	CATSDSGQGGLAGAYNEQFF
TRBV6-1	TRBJ1-6	CASSGLHGTVSSYNSPLHF
TRBV12-3/TRBV12-4	TRBJ1-2	CASTLGRMYGYTF
TRBV14	TRBJ2-5	CASSPLGTSGYKETQYF
TRBV5-1	TRBJ2-3	CASSLLLAHADTQYF
TRBV27	TRBJ1-5	CASSPYSHNQPQHF
TRBV19	TRBJ2-2	CASAGTSGSFSLGELFF
TRBV7-6	TRBJ2-2	CASSLAVPMDTGELFF
TRBV10-3	TRBJ2-4	CAISESFIGGGKNIQYF
TRBV24-1	TRBJ1-5	CATHGGAPNQPQHF
TRBV5-1	TRBJ2-5	CASSLDGTGSRTQYF
TRBV12-3/TRBV12-4	TRBJ1-5	CASSDRREGNQPQHF
TRBV6-5	TRBJ1-1	CASSFSTGGLTFF
TRBV12-3/TRBV12-4	TRBJ2-2	CASSLDPNRALTGELFF
TRBV11-2	TRBJ2-5	CASSGLNEETQYF
TRBV27	TRBJ1-6	CASSRTGGNSPLHF
TRBV9	TRBJ2-1	CASSVIGGSDEQFF
TRBV5-6	TRBJ2-2	CASSPPEGFSGELFF